The present T cell receptor (beta chain) was sequenced within a study of tumor-infiltrating lymphocytes in primary liver carcinoma. Extraction of RNA together with DNA used roughly 20-33 mg of unsorted bulk tissue. Using a constant-region primer together with ProtoScript II reverse transcriptase, TCR beta cDNA was made from about 500 ng of total RNA. TCR beta libraries came from three nested multiplex PCR rounds using slightly modified ARM-PCR. TRBV1-TRBV30 forward and Cbeta reverse primers drove the first two approximately 10-cycle rounds. TCRdb itself ran the multiplex PCR reads through MiXCR, one entry per CDR3 protein. This table has roughly 80,000 distinct CDR3 sequences, approximately 70% appearing once. This CDR3 comprises 13 residues. Trimming cost V 3 bases and J 3 bases, with 6 bases left between them. From germline, CDR1 is MDHEN and CDR2 SYDVKM.

This receptor was obtained from a man aged 40-49 years with primary liver carcinoma and hepatitis B virus infection. The sequenced sample was tumor-adjacent normal liver tissue. This rearrangement joins TRBV28 to TRBJ2-1; D might be TRBD2 (5 bases). DNA of the CDR3: TGTGCCAGCAGTTTCGAGGGCTACAATGAGCAGTTCTTC. Translation: CASSFEGYNEQFF.